The TCR beta chain under discussion was sequenced for a study of blood T cell repertoires in COVID-19. Trimming took 2 bases from V and 4 from J, leaving 14 bases between them. This CDR3 region has 15 residues. CDR1 and CDR2 from the germline V gene are WSHSY and SAAADI. Allocation to cohorts depended on clinical history reported by the participants. Generated by immunoSEQ multiplex PCR, the TCRdb table keeps only in-frame clones and is missing some. The table has hundreds of thousands of clones, around 80% seen once. What was sequenced was PBMCs or T cells enriched from blood (not recorded which). This receptor was obtained from a man aged 30-40 years with acute COVID-19. This chain links TRBV10-2 with TRBJ1-2; D is uncertain. CDR3 DNA sequence: TGCGCCAGCAGTGAGAGTCCGCCTAGCCTCTATGGCTACACCTTC. It is translated as CASSESPPSLYGYTF.